These 6 T cell receptor beta chains originate from one sample sequenced in a study of CD8 T cells in ankylosing spondylitis. Which antigens these TCRs recognize remains unknown. MiXCR, run by TCRdb on the 5' RACE reads, gives a single entry per CDR3 protein. The sample includes 700,000 or so distinct CDR3 sequences, under 20% seen only once; the top ten take under 20%. General study points: Roughly eight highly homologous variants made up a TCR beta motif that seemed to typify ankylosing spondylitis blood.

The specimen sequenced was blood, either unsorted or a sorted T cell fraction (not recorded which). The receptors derive from a male donor with ankylosing spondylitis.

This chain uses TRBV10-3 with TRBJ1-1; weak D call: TRBD1 (5 bases). V lost 4 bases to trimming and J lost 3 bases, with 12 bases between them. There are 14 residues in the CDR3. The germline CDR1 and CDR2 sequences are ENHRY and SYGVKD. CDR3 amino acids: CAISVERGDTEAFF. For the CDR3, the DNA is TGTGCCATCAGTGTCGAAAGAGGGGACACTGAAGCTTTCTTT.

This clonotype was seen a few times. This sequence joins TRBV6-1 and TRBJ2-1; D is unclear. This CDR3 comprises 11 residues. V lost 7 bases to trimming and J lost 5 bases, with 6 bases between them. Looked up from germline, CDR1 is MNHNS and CDR2 is SASEGT. CDR3 nucleotide sequence: TGTGCCAGCATGCTGGACAATGAGCAGTTCTTC. It specifies CASMLDNEQFF.

The gene calls are TRBV29-1 and TRBJ2-7; 7 bases agree with TRBD2. Germline assignment: CDR1 SQVTM and CDR2 ANQGSEA. This CDR3 comprises 13 residues. Trimming removed 6 bases from V and 3 bases from J; junction bases left unmatched: 8. CDR3 loop: CSVAGGSIYEQYF. DNA of the CDR3: TGCAGCGTAGCTGGCGGGAGTATCTACGAGCAGTACTTC.

This clonotype was detected a few times. The chain has TRBV7-2 and TRBJ1-2; 9 bases agree with TRBD1. CDR1 SGHTA and CDR2 FQGNSA come from the germline V gene. V was pared by 1 base and J by 7 bases, with 7 bases of the junction left unmatched. The CDR3 is 15 amino acids. CDR3 sequence reads: CASSLDPGQGFGYTF. CDR3 DNA: TGTGCCAGCAGCTTAGATCCGGGACAGGGCTTTGGCTACACCTTC.

The V gene is TRBV28, the J gene TRBJ1-3; D unresolved. The CDR3 contains 15 residues. CDR1 and CDR2 from the germline V gene are MDHEN and SYDVKM. Trimming took off 3 bases at V and 0 bases at J, with 9 bases between the two ends. The CDR3 DNA reads as TGTGCCAGCAGTTTCGCGGGTTACTCTGGAAACACCATATATTTT. Translating it yields CASSFAGYSGNTIYF.

The table lists this clonotype with a few counts. V is TRBV6-1 and J is TRBJ1-2; D possibly corresponds to TRBD1 (5 bases). CDR1 and CDR2 (germline): MNHNS, SASEGT. Trimming removed 6 bases at V and 4 bases at J, with 18 bases between. CDR3 length: 15 amino acids. The CDR3 DNA follows: TGTGCCAGCAGCCAAACCCCCCCAGGGATCTATGGCTACACCTTC. Translation: CASSQTPPGIYGYTF.